Listed below are T cell receptor beta chains from one sample, sequenced in a study of cytomegalovirus exposure and HLA in healthy donors. Sequenced by immunoSEQ multiplex PCR; TCRdb stores in-frame clones only, minus some. The sample totals 95,000 to 150,000 clones. The sample taken for sequencing was PBMCs. The receptors were gathered from a man between 25 and 39 years old in good health and CMV-seronegative. Each CDR3 is given with its conserved first and last residue. A D gene is named only where the DNA matches it firmly.

J gene	V gene	D gene	CDR3 DNA	CDR3 protein
TRBJ2-1	TRBV27	.	TGTGCCAGCAGTTTATCTGGACTGGGCAATGAGCAGTTCTTC	CASSLSGLGNEQFF
TRBJ2-2	TRBV18	TRBD2	TGTGCCAGCTCACCCTTGACTAGCGGGAACACCGGGGAGCTGTTTTTT	CASSPLTSGNTGELFF
TRBJ1-6	TRBV2	.	TGTGCCAGCAGGGAGCGCGACAGTGCTCTTAATTCACCCCTCCACTTT	CASRERDSALNSPLHF
TRBJ2-1	TRBV7-2	.	TGTGCCAGCAGCTTTCTAGGCTACTCCTACAATGAGCAGTTCTTC	CASSFLGYSYNEQFF
TRBJ2-1	TRBV7-2	TRBD1	TGTGCCAGCAGCTTAATCGACAGGGGGTGGCGTGAGCAGTTCTTC	CASSLIDRGWREQFF
TRBJ2-5	TRBV5-6	.	TGTGCCAGCAGTTCTGGCTGGGAGGAGACCCAGTACTTC	CASSSGWEETQYF
TRBJ2-5	TRBV14	TRBD1	TGTGCCAGCAGACAGGGGGGAGAGACCCAGTACTTC	CASRQGGETQYF
TRBJ2-7	TRBV5-5	TRBD1	TGTGCCAGCAGTGGGACAGACCTTTACGAGCAGTACTTC	CASSGTDLYEQYF
TRBJ2-7	TRBV2	TRBD2	TGTGCCAGCAGTGAATCGTGGCTAGCGGGAGACGAGCAGTACTTC	CASSESWLAGDEQYF
TRBJ2-3	TRBV10-3	TRBD2	TGTGCCTCGGGACTAGCGGGACCGAATACGCAGTATTTT	CASGLAGPNTQYF
TRBJ2-3	TRBV18	.	TGTGCCAGCTCACCACTTCCTTTTTCCCCCGCGGTGGATACGCAGTATTTT	CASSPLPFSPAVDTQYF
TRBJ1-1	TRBV28	.	TGTGCCAGCAGTGAAGCAGGACAGCAAAACACTGAAGCTTTCTTT	CASSEAGQQNTEAFF
TRBJ1-4	TRBV7-6	.	TGTGCCAGCAGCTTAGACGAGACAACTAATGAAAAACTGTTTTTT	CASSLDETTNEKLFF
TRBJ1-1	TRBV6-1	.	TGTGCCAGCAGTGTAAATCTAGGCACTGAAGCTTTCTTT	CASSVNLGTEAFF
TRBJ2-7	TRBV27	TRBD2	TGTGCCAGCAGTCCAGAAGGGTCGCTAGCGGGAGAGGTGGGGGAGCAGTACTTC	CASSPEGSLAGEVGEQYF
TRBJ1-1	TRBV6-5	.	TGTGCCAGCAGTATCAACAGGGTAGCGAACACTGAAGCTTTCTTT	CASSINRVANTEAFF
TRBJ2-3	TRBV7-2	.	TGTGCCAGCAGCGAACAGGCTAGCACAGATACGCAGTATTTT	CASSEQASTDTQYF
TRBJ1-3	TRBV4-2	TRBD1	TGTGCCAGCAGCCAGGCAGGGACAGACTCTGGAAACACCATATATTTT	CASSQAGTDSGNTIYF
TRBJ1-1	TRBV7-9	TRBD1	TGTGCCAGCAGCCCCCGGACAGGGGGAGTTGTCACTGAAGCTTTCTTT	CASSPRTGGVVTEAFF
TRBJ1-5	TRBV28	.	TGTGCCAGCAGTCTGGGAGTCAGAAGCGGCAATCAGCCCCAGCATTTT	CASSLGVRSGNQPQHF